This TCR beta chain was observed in a study of blood T cell repertoires in COVID-19. Study-level information: COVID-19 samples, acute and convalescent, were from the United States, Italy and Spain. The analysed material was cDNA or gDNA that came from T cells, B-cell-depleted T cells, or PBMCs.

Participant-given clinical history determined each cohort assignment. Under the authors' procedure: For nucleated cells, counts were estimated from reference gene primer amplification. Clones were sequenced by immunoSEQ multiplex PCR, and TCRdb holds only the in-frame ones, with some missing. The D gene and trimming were derived from the DNA, and the V and J assignments and clone size from that table. There are 350,000 to 400,000 clones in the sample; approximately 88% occur only once, and about 0.89% lies in the top ten. V lost 8 bases to trimming and J lost 8 bases; unmatched junction nucleotides: 14. The CDR3 loop spans 15 amino acids. Per germline, CDR1 MNHEY and CDR2 SMNVEV (reference sequence).

The chain couples TRBV27 to TRBJ1-2, with 10 bases that match TRBD1. Sequenced input: PBMCs or T cells enriched from blood (not recorded which). The sequence derives from a woman in her 30s with acute COVID-19. The DNA for the CDR3 is TGTGCCAGCCAGAGTGGGACAGGGGCCCCCGGCGGCTACACCTTC. Its translation: CASQSGTGAPGGYTF.